This TCR beta chain was obtained from a study of blood T cell repertoires in COVID-19 (dated by TCRdb to the early 2020s). About the full investigation: Collaborator samples came from the United States, Italy and Spain and covered acute and convalescent phases of COVID-19. The material from the prospective study consisted of cDNA or gDNA derived from T cells, B-cell-depleted T cells, or PBMCs. The dataset comprised deeply sampled blood TCRbeta repertoires from subjects exposed to, actively infected with, or recovered from COVID-19. The repertoires were released in a freely available public database meant as a resource for research on the immune response to SARS-CoV-2. Samples were obtained from the ongoing ImmuneRACE study (first 160 participants) and from 1,254 subjects provided by 6 global collaborators. A de-identified subject ID, COVID-19 status, age in years and sex were almost always included in the sample metadata. HLA class I and class II types, where available, came from metadata supplied by the sample provider rather than from assay-based typing. Broad study findings and their caveats: The quantity of clinical and demographic metadata differed by source and by participant and was supplied without curation.

Each collaborating institution followed its own protocols to collect whole blood in K2EDTA tubes. For TCRbeta analysis, collaborators shipped samples in one of three forms: frozen whole blood, isolated PBMCs, or DNA extracted from either of those sample types. Comment on this clone: This clone's antigen is unknown. Base qualities were left out, and no much larger clone turns up one base away.

The immunoSEQ Assay, a bias-controlled multiplex PCR, was used to amplify TCRbeta CDR3 regions from genomic DNA. In the authors' own workflow: The number of nucleated cells in each sample was estimated by amplification of reference gene primers within the assay. To quantify the absolute abundance of each unique TCRbeta CDR3 rearrangement, sequence reads were collapsed and filtered. For each sample, productive Simpson clonality was calculated by taking the square root of Simpson's diversity index across productive rearrangements. Sourced from immuneACCESS, this table was stored by TCRdb with only in-frame sequences that have V and J called. A share of the clones is absent; for the studies checked, an unresolved V gene accounts for under half, and the remainder has no known explanation. V, J and clone size were drawn from that table, and D and trimming were deduced from the DNA. This sample gives fewer than 250,000 clones in total; about 83% of them show up just once. The ten largest clones represent approximately 5.1% of the sample.

From its cysteine to its phenylalanine, the CDR3 spans 12 amino acids. CDR3 DNA only is kept here, 36 bases in frame from base 1. The V and J ends are trimmed by 6 bases and 5 bases, leaving 7 bases between them. CDR1 and CDR2 (MNHEY, SVGAGI) derive from the germline V gene. The receptor was isolated from a woman in her 70s with active or convalescent COVID-19. In this chain, TRBV6-5 is recombined with TRBJ1-4, with the D gene call left open. The sample comprised peripheral blood. The base sequence is TGTGCCAGCAGCTCCGTAAATGAAAAACTGTTTTTT. Its amino acids are CASSSVNEKLFF.